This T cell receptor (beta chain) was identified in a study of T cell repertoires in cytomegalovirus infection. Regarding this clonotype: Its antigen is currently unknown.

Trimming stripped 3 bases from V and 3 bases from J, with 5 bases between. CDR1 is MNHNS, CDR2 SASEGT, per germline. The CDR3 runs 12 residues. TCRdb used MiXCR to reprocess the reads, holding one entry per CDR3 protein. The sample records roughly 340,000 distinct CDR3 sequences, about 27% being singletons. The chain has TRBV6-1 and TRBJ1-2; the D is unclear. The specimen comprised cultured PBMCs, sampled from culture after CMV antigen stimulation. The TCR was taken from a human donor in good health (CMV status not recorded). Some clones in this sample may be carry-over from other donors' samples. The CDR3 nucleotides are TGTGCCAGCAGTGACCTCCACTATGGCTACACCTTC. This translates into CASSDLHYGYTF.